One sample yielded the 11 T cell receptor beta chains listed below, sequenced in a study of cytomegalovirus exposure and HLA in healthy donors. 13 Jbeta primers and 60 Vbeta primers were used for the PCR. This table comes from immunoSEQ multiplex PCR, and its TCRdb copy is limited to in-frame clones, with some not included. The table has just over 200,000 clones, more than 65% seen once. Material for sequencing was PBMCs. The origin of the receptors is a man aged 45-65 years in good health and CMV-seronegative.

This chain uses TRBV19 with TRBJ2-6; weak D call: TRBD1 (5 bases). Trimming removed 6 bases from V and 0 bases from J, with 12 bases in between. CDR1 is LNHDA, CDR2 SQIVND, per germline (reference sequence). The CDR3 length is 16 residues. CDR3 nucleotide sequence: TGTGCCAGTAGCAGACAGTCTAGCTCTGGGGCCAACGTCCTGACTTTC. Translated: CASSRQSSSGANVLTF.

The CDR3: CATSAGGAKGEQYF. CDR3 nucleotides: TGTGCCACCTCCGCGGGGGGGGCCAAGGGCGAGCAGTACTTC. This chain uses TRBV27 with TRBJ2-5; 9 positions agree with TRBD2. The DNA end favors TRBJ2-7, so the J call may be wrong. This CDR3 is 14 amino acids long. Germline loops: CDR1 MNHEY, CDR2 SMNVEV (reference sequence).

The CDR3 DNA sequence: TGTGCCAGCAGTTTCATCCCGGACACTGAAGCTTTCTTT. Translating it yields CASSFIPDTEAFF. The chain links TRBV27 to TRBJ1-1; D gene uncertain. CDR1 and CDR2 from the germline V gene are MNHEY and SMNVEV (reference sequence). The V end lost 3 bases, the J end lost 3 bases, and 8 bases lay between the germline ends. The CDR3 consists of 13 residues.

V gene TRBV19 combines with J gene TRBJ2-7, with D possibly TRBD1 on 6 matching bases. Germline lookup yields CDR1 LNHDA and CDR2 SQIVND (reference sequence). V dropped 3 bases and J dropped 0 bases, with 12 bases sitting between them. This CDR3 is built from 15 residues. CDR3 loop: CASSISQGNSYEQYF. The CDR3 DNA reads as TGTGCCAGTAGTATTTCTCAGGGGAACTCCTACGAGCAGTACTTC.

The V and J genes are TRBV5-6 and TRBJ1-3, with D hard to call. The germline V gene encodes CDR1 SGHDT and CDR2 YYEEEE. V lost 4 bases and J lost 3, with 14 bases in between. CDR3 length: 15 amino acids. DNA for the CDR3: TGTGCCAGCAGCGAAACTAAAAATTATGGAAACACCATATATTTT. The encoded protein is CASSETKNYGNTIYF.

The V gene is TRBV11-2, the J gene TRBJ2-7; 9 nucleotides match TRBD1. Trimming removed 0 bases from V and 3 bases from J; junction bases left unmatched: 3. The CDR3 consists of 15 residues. Germline CDR1 is SGHAT and CDR2 is FQNNGV. This CDR3 is CASSLEMTGGYEQYF. The CDR3 DNA reads as TGTGCCAGCAGCTTAGAAATGACAGGGGGCTACGAGCAGTACTTC.

This chain uses TRBV29-1 with TRBJ1-1; D call uncertain. The CDR3 has 11 amino acids. V dropped 3 bases and J dropped 1 base, with 3 bases sitting between them. Germline V lookup: CDR1 SQVTM, CDR2 ANQGSEA. CDR3 loop: CSVDKNTEAFF. CDR3 coding DNA: TGCAGCGTTGACAAGAACACTGAAGCTTTCTTT. The full variable domain, its missing parts supplied by reference TRBV29-1 and TRBJ1-1, is SAVISQKPSRDICQRGTSLTIQCQVDSQVTMMFWYRQQPGQSLTLIATANQGSEATYESGFVIDKFPISRPNLTFSTLTVSNMSPEDSSIYLCSVDKNTEAFFGQGTRLTVV.

This clone came up once. The chain employs TRBV28 and TRBJ2-5; D is possibly TRBD2 (6 bases). The DNA end lines up better with TRBJ2-7; the J call may be wrong. The CDR3 is 15 residues long. Germline V gene lookup returns CDR1 MDHEN and CDR2 SYDVKM. In DNA, the CDR3 is TGTGCCAGCAGCCGGGAGCGCTTTAAAGAGGACGAGCAGTACTTC. It codes for CASSRERFKEDEQYF.

The CDR3 bases are TGTGCCAGCAGTTACCGACAGGGGAGAAATCAGCCCCAGCATTTT. This translates into CASSYRQGRNQPQHF. This chain connects TRBV6-5 to TRBJ1-5; 8 bases fit TRBD1. This CDR3 is built from 15 residues. With 2 bases clipped from V and 4 bases from J, the junction kept 4 bases outside the gene matches. The germline gives CDR1 MNHEY, CDR2 SVGAGI.

The CDR3 reads CASRSGTNTGELFF. The CDR3 nucleotides are TGTGCCAGCAGAAGCGGGACGAACACCGGGGAGCTGTTTTTT. The chain links TRBV27 to TRBJ2-2; 7 bases agree with TRBD2. V lost 6 bases and J lost 0; bases outside the gene matches: 1. CDR1 is MNHEY, CDR2 SMNVEV, per germline (reference sequence). This CDR3 comprises 14 residues.

The chain combines TRBV18 with TRBJ2-3; 13 positions agree with TRBD2. The CDR3 loop spans 16 amino acids. V shed 6 bases, J shed 5 bases, and the junction held 8 bases outside the gene matches. Germline CDR1 reads KGHSH; CDR2 reads LQKENI. CDR3: CASSLLAGGPEDTQYF. CDR3 bases: TGTGCCAGCTCCTTACTAGCGGGAGGGCCGGAAGATACGCAGTATTTT.